Listed below are T cell receptor beta chains from one sample, sequenced in a study of blood T cell repertoires in COVID-19. The protocol was immunoSEQ multiplex PCR, while the TCRdb copy is restricted to in-frame clones and leaves out a portion. The sample consists of approximately 300,000 clones, about nine tenths of them appearing once. The sequencing sample was made of PBMCs or T cells enriched from blood (not recorded which). These receptors were taken from a woman between 18 and 30 years old who had recovered from COVID-19. Both conserved end residues are part of each CDR3. Each record gives: D gene, clone size, J gene, V gene, CDR3 protein, CDR3 DNA. D genes are given only for firm matches. For some rows the clone size is stated as once, few or many, or as a class when expanded; others skip it.

TRBD1,once,TRBJ2-7,TRBV4-2,CASSPGQEDYEQYF,TGTGCCAGCAGCCCGGGACAGGAGGACTACGAGCAGTACTTC
NA,NA,TRBJ1-4,TRBV30,CAWSVGTGDEKLFF,TGTGCCTGGAGTGTCGGGACGGGGGATGAAAAACTGTTTTTT
TRBD1,NA,TRBJ1-1,TRBV10-2,CASSDRGRAEAFF,TGCGCCAGCAGTGACAGGGGGCGCGCTGAAGCTTTCTTT
NA,NA,TRBJ2-5,TRBV7-9,CASSKGLVSETQYF,TGTGCCAGCAGCAAAGGGCTCGTGTCGGAGACCCAGTACTTC
NA,NA,TRBJ1-1,TRBV2,CASSYSGADTEAFF,TGTGCCAGCAGCTATTCAGGGGCAGACACTGAAGCTTTCTTT
NA,NA,TRBJ2-7,TRBV5-1,CASSSSGQSYEQYF,TGCGCCAGCAGCTCGTCCGGACAGTCCTACGAGCAGTACTTC
NA,once,TRBJ2-1,TRBV7-6,CASSHRLSGAGEQFF,TGTGCCAGCAGCCACCGGTTAAGCGGCGCGGGTGAGCAGTTCTTC
TRBD1,NA,TRBJ1-5,TRBV4-1,CASSQVSARRDRVLLQPQHF,TGCGCCAGCAGCCAAGTATCAGCTAGAAGGGACAGGGTGCTTTTGCAGCCCCAGCATTTT
NA,NA,TRBJ1-2,TRBV19,CASSIEFLDYGYTF,TGTGCCAGTAGTATCGAGTTTCTGGACTATGGCTACACCTTC
NA,NA,TRBJ2-5,TRBV5-3,CARSQDRSGETQYF,TGTGCCAGAAGCCAAGACAGGAGCGGAGAGACCCAGTACTTC
NA,NA,TRBJ1-1,TRBV19,CASSIDPGNTEAFF,TGTGCCAGTAGTATAGACCCAGGGAACACTGAAGCTTTCTTT
TRBD2,NA,TRBJ2-1,TRBV4-1,CASSQTSGRSYNEQFF,TGCGCCAGCAGCCAAACTAGCGGACGCTCCTACAATGAGCAGTTCTTC
TRBD1,few,TRBJ1-4,TRBV11-3,CASSLRQGGEKLFF,TGTGCCAGCAGCCTACGACAGGGGGGTGAAAAACTGTTTTTT
NA,NA,TRBJ1-1,TRBV6-5,CASSSQGPNTEAFF,TGTGCCAGCAGTTCCCAGGGGCCGAACACTGAAGCTTTCTTT
TRBD1,NA,TRBJ2-3,TRBV5-1,CASSLDGQGVYSTDTQYF,TGCGCCAGCAGCTTGGATGGGCAGGGGGTGTACAGCACAGATACGCAGTATTTT
NA,NA,TRBJ1-1,TRBV18,CASSPLRVGDYTEAFF,TGTGCCAGCTCACCACTCAGGGTTGGGGATTACACTGAAGCTTTCTTT
NA,NA,TRBJ1-5,TRBV28,CASPRARGGNQPQHF,TGTGCCAGCCCCCGGGCCCGGGGAGGCAATCAGCCCCAGCATTTT
NA,NA,TRBJ1-2,TRBV24-1,CATSALIGASYGYTF,TGTGCCACCAGTGCCCTAATTGGGGCTTCCTATGGCTACACCTTC
NA,NA,TRBJ1-5,TRBV10-3,CAISAGEVHQPQHF,TGTGCCATCTCGGCCGGAGAAGTTCATCAGCCCCAGCATTTT
NA,NA,TRBJ1-5,TRBV27,CASSPWGGSGNQPQHF,TGTGCCAGCAGTCCTTGGGGGGGAAGCGGCAATCAGCCCCAGCATTTT
TRBD2,NA,TRBJ2-2,TRBV19,CASSLLAGVSNTGELFF,TGTGCCAGTAGTTTACTAGCGGGAGTTTCGAACACCGGGGAGCTGTTTTTT
TRBD1,NA,TRBJ1-1,TRBV18,CASSTRTGANTEAFF,TGTGCCAGCTCAACAAGGACAGGGGCGAACACTGAAGCTTTCTTT
NA,NA,TRBJ1-5,TRBV24-1,CATSDGGGQPQHF,TGTGCCACCAGTGACGGGGGAGGCCAGCCCCAGCATTTT
TRBD1,NA,TRBJ1-1,TRBV11-1,CASSLGTTGVGTEAFF,TGTGCCAGCAGCTTAGGGACGACAGGGGTAGGAACTGAAGCTTTCTTT
NA,NA,TRBJ2-5,TRBV28,CASSFRQNQYF,TGTGCCAGCAGTTTCAGGCAGAACCAGTACTTC
TRBD1,NA,TRBJ2-5,TRBV3-1/TRBV3-2,CASSVQGSPTRKTQYF,TGTGCCAGCAGCGTACAGGGGAGCCCTACCCGGAAGACCCAGTACTTC
NA,few,TRBJ1-5,TRBV9,CASTGGGGIQPQHF,TGTGCCAGCACCGGGGGAGGAGGGATTCAGCCCCAGCATTTT
TRBD1,NA,TRBJ2-3,TRBV7-3,CASSLIGTGNTDTQYF,TGTGCCAGCAGCTTAATTGGGACAGGGAACACAGATACGCAGTATTTT
TRBD1,NA,TRBJ2-2,TRBV10-2,CASSMSGQITGELFF,TGCGCCAGTTCCATGTCGGGACAGATCACCGGGGAGCTGTTTTTT
TRBD2,NA,TRBJ2-2,TRBV19,CASSIVGLAGGQPTGELFF,TGTGCCAGTAGTATAGTTGGACTAGCGGGAGGGCAACCCACCGGGGAGCTGTTTTTT
TRBD1,NA,TRBJ1-2,TRBV10-3,CAITPGQGGYTF,TGTGCCATCACCCCGGGACAGGGGGGCTACACCTTC
NA,NA,TRBJ2-2,TRBV30,CAWSVGGGASGELFF,TGTGCCTGGAGTGTTGGAGGGGGGGCCAGTGGGGAGCTGTTTTTT
TRBD2,many,TRBJ2-3,TRBV7-6,CASSSRPGLAESTDTQYF,TGTGCCAGCAGCTCTAGACCCGGACTAGCGGAGAGCACAGATACGCAGTATTTT